A selection of T cell receptor beta chains follows, all from one sample in a study of blood T cell repertoires in COVID-19. Measured with immunoSEQ multiplex PCR; TCRdb has only the in-frame clones, and not every one. The data show 35,000 to 45,000 clones, just under 80% seen once. Sequenced: peripheral blood. The source is a man aged 60-69 years with acute or convalescent COVID-19. Each CDR3 is given with its conserved first and last residue. The D gene is left open where the match is weak. Only some rows state a clone size, as once, few, many or a class for expanded clones.

d_gene	abundance	v_gene	j_gene	CDR3aa	CDR3nt
NA	NA	TRBV11-3	TRBJ1-1	CASSFHSMNTEAFF	TGTGCCAGCAGCTTCCACAGTATGAACACTGAAGCTTTCTTT
NA	NA	TRBV28	TRBJ1-4	CASSLGGGGEKLFF	TGTGCCAGCAGTTTAGGAGGGGGGGGTGAAAAACTGTTTTTT
TRBD1	NA	TRBV11-3	TRBJ2-7	CASSDRGQTYEQYF	TGTGCCAGCAGCGACAGGGGGCAGACCTACGAGCAGTACTTC
NA	NA	TRBV7-8	TRBJ1-6	CASSLVAGEPLHF	TGTGCCAGCAGCTTAGTAGCGGGGGAACCCCTCCACTTT
NA	NA	TRBV7-2	TRBJ2-2	CASSLRSRVVTGELFF	TGTGCCAGCAGCTTACGTTCCAGGGTAGTCACCGGGGAGCTGTTTTTT
TRBD1	NA	TRBV7-7	TRBJ2-6	CASSSLGETGKAPSGANVLTF	TGTGCTAGCAGCTCATTAGGGGAGACAGGGAAGGCTCCTTCTGGGGCCAACGTCCTGACTTTC
NA	NA	TRBV6-9	TRBJ1-1	CASSYSAAGNTEAFF	TGTGCCAGCAGTTATTCGGCAGCAGGGAACACTGAAGCTTTCTTT
TRBD1	few	TRBV6-5	TRBJ1-1	CASSYSNRGRTEAFF	TGTGCCAGCAGTTACTCAAACAGGGGGAGGACTGAAGCTTTCTTT
NA	NA	TRBV12-3/TRBV12-4	TRBJ2-7	CASSWSGYEQYF	TGTGCCAGCAGTTGGTCGGGCTACGAGCAGTACTTC
NA	NA	TRBV3-1/TRBV3-2	TRBJ2-7	CASSQSGGWSYEQYF	TGTGCCAGCAGCCAAAGTGGCGGGTGGAGCTACGAGCAGTACTTC
NA	NA	TRBV2	TRBJ2-5	CASSEAPRTEETQYF	TGTGCCAGCAGTGAAGCCCCAAGGACAGAAGAGACCCAGTACTTC
TRBD2	NA	TRBV5-1	TRBJ2-7	CASRLTSGSEYEQYF	TGCGCCAGCAGACTGACTAGCGGGAGTGAGTACGAGCAGTACTTC
NA	NA	TRBV7-2	TRBJ2-7	CASSLPGLQSYEQYF	TGTGCCAGCAGCTTACCGGGACTCCAATCCTACGAGCAGTACTTC
TRBD1	NA	TRBV5-1	TRBJ2-7	CASRPRTGGFYEQYF	TGCGCCAGCAGACCACGGACAGGGGGCTTCTACGAGCAGTACTTC
NA	NA	TRBV25-1	TRBJ2-2	CASSETGTGELFF	TGTGCCAGCAGTGAAACCGGGACCGGGGAGCTGTTTTTT
NA	many	TRBV14	TRBJ2-3	CASSQAGDPDTQYF	TGTGCCAGCAGCCAGGCAGGGGACCCAGATACGCAGTATTTT
TRBD1	NA	TRBV5-1	TRBJ1-2	CASSSRTGSSGGYTF	TGCGCCAGCAGCTCCCGGACAGGGTCGAGTGGTGGCTACACCTTC
TRBD1	NA	TRBV11-2	TRBJ1-5	CASSAGQGRDSNQPQHF	TGTGCCAGCAGCGCGGGACAGGGTCGGGATAGCAATCAGCCCCAGCATTTT
NA	NA	TRBV30	TRBJ2-6	CAWNRLGDSGANVLTF	TGTGCCTGGAACAGGCTAGGGGACTCTGGGGCCAACGTCCTGACTTTC